This TCR beta chain was obtained from a study of PD-1 blockade in classical Hodgkin lymphoma. Across the whole study: Nivolumab dosed at 3 mg/kg went to patients intravenously every 2 weeks.

Method: immunoSEQ multiplex PCR; TCRdb's copy keeps in-frame clones and lacks some. The data hold under 100,000 clones, with around 90% observed a single time. Each patient's relapse followed autologous stem cell transplantation, and brentuximab vedotin exposure varied. The V gene end was trimmed by 3 bases and the J gene end by 4 bases; junction bases not matched to a gene: 2. The germline V gene encodes CDR1 ENHRY and CDR2 SYGVKD. This CDR3 is 15 amino acids long. V and J are TRBV10-3 and TRBJ2-1, with 11 bases lining up with TRBD2. This TCR came from a human donor with classical Hodgkin lymphoma. The sample consisted of peripheral blood mononuclear cells (PBMCs), taken before the second cycle of nivolumab. CDR3 residues: CAISDGTSGYNEQFF. The CDR3 DNA is TGTGCCATCAGTGATGGGACTAGCGGTTACAATGAGCAGTTCTTC.